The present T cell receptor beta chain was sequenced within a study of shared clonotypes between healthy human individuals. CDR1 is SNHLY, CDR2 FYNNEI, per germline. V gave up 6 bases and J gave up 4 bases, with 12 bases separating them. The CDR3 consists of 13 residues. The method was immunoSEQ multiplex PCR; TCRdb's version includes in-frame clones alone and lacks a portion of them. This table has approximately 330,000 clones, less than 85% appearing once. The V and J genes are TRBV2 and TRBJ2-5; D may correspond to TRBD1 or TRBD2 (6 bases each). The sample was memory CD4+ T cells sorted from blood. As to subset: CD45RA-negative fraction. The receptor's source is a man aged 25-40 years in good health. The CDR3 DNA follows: TGTGCCAGCAGAGTGGGGGGCGTAGAGACCCAGTACTTC. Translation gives CASRVGGVETQYF.